These T cell receptor beta chains were read from a single sample in a study of high-grade serous ovarian cancer treatment subgroups. Measured with immunoSEQ multiplex PCR; TCRdb has only the in-frame clones, and not every one. The sample comprises 10,000 or so clones, approximately 79% of which are singletons, and roughly 10% rests with the top ten. Material: tumor tissue. The receptors come from a human donor with high-grade serous ovarian cancer. The conserved cysteine and the conserved F or W are not part of the CDR3 here. Fields, in order: V gene, clone size, CDR3 protein. Some rows mark clone size as missing; the rest say once, few, many or name a class of expanded clone.

TRBV29-1,-,SVALAGGDEQY
TRBV5-4,-,ASSLRGEAYEQY
TRBV5-4,few,ASSLVGAEQY
TRBV6-1,-,ASGVGQGIDTEAF
TRBV27,-,ASSLWGSKTGANALT
TRBV9,-,ASSVRQGSNTIY
TRBV28,-,ASTPDFALAGGPWTGELF
TRBV21-1,-,ASSGPGLAGVGDSYNEQF
TRBV5-5,-,ASSFGGSKGLQPQH
TRBV6-8,few,APSSAGRSNQPQH
TRBV7-6,-,ASSFGLAVQETQY
TRBV4-2,-,ASSQGGGSLKQY
TRBV7-2,once,ASSLTPAGTEAF
TRBV7-2,-,ASSTGQTTDTQY
TRBV15,-,ATGRGLLRQGNPGELF
TRBV19,once,ASSIPRGARYYGYT
TRBV5-6,few,ASSLEAGAVEQY
TRBV5-1,-,ASSSTGGGWVNEKLF
TRBV5-6,few,ASNKGGSRSANYGYT
TRBV5-1,-,ASSFLVDTGELF
TRBV28,-,ASSLNNYGYT
TRBV7-8,few,ASSSASTQH
TRBV6-1,-,ASSASGYGSPYSNQPQH
TRBV15,-,ATSPRGGSETQY
TRBV5-5,few,ASSGIAGVRETQY
TRBV10-1,few,ASSSSGGLETQY
TRBV7-9,-,ASSRRQMNTEAF
TRBV7-8,-,ASSSNRGGGGNTIY
TRBV5-1,-,ASSWGVAGGGYNEQF
TRBV5-4,-,ASSPLRDSASYEQY
TRBV6-5,-,ASSYSKREGTYEQY
TRBV10-3,-,AISEAPSSNEQF
TRBV28,once,ASRPLPGLAAGYEQY
TRBV9,-,ASSSGGLNTEAF
TRBV28,-,ASSLTSGIGQY
TRBV28,-,ASRRQGLETQY
TRBV19,once,ASRGVGVGQETQY
TRBV5-1,few,ATKRDTDTQY
TRBV5-7,-,ASSLRDPGGYT
TRBV4-1,few,ASSQDEGSPYGYT
TRBV14,-,ASSRPGTGSGANVLT
TRBV25-1,-,ASSEYSQFTDTQY
TRBV4-1,-,ASSPAGTGTTDTQY
TRBV28,-,ASSFKGHNTGELF
TRBV10-2,-,ASSEQARGMTQY
TRBV6-6,medium-sized,ASSYLADEQY
TRBV21-1,-,ASSKFATSGEETQY
TRBV5-5,-,ASSLMSSTRETQY
TRBV4-2,few,ASSQAWGGSDTQY
TRBV28,-,ASSSSTSGRARETQY
TRBV6-6,-,ASRGAGGSGEQF
TRBV22-1,-,PGSALVDSYEQY
TRBV11-3,few,ASSLSRSSYNEQF
TRBV5-1,-,ASSAQENEQY
TRBV7-2,-,ASSFRATEAF